The 5 T cell receptor beta chains in this list originate from one sample, sequenced in a study of tumor-infiltrating lymphocytes in primary liver carcinoma. The authors made TCR beta cDNA from 400 to 550 ng total RNA with a constant-region primer. Libraries of TCR beta came from three nested multiplex PCR rounds with slightly modified ARM-PCR. The first two PCR rounds, around 10 cycles each, used TRBV1-TRBV30 forward primers and a C-beta reverse primer. TCRdb recomputed calls from the multiplex PCR reads with MiXCR, one row per CDR3 protein. The sample lists 300,000 to 350,000 distinct CDR3 sequences, roughly 60% occurring once. Germline DNA was also extracted, and blood RNA derived from unsorted whole blood. Sample: peripheral blood. Receptors were obtained from a woman aged 25 to 39 with primary liver carcinoma and hepatitis B virus infection.

Many counts were recorded for this clonotype. The rearrangement links TRBV6-5 to TRBJ2-5; TRBD2 aligns across 16 bases. The CDR3 covers 19 residues. Germline V gene data show CDR1 as MNHEY and CDR2 as SVGAGI. V trimming: 5 bases; J trimming: 3 bases; junction bases outside the gene matches: 12. The CDR3 coding sequence is TGTGCCAGCAGTCCGGGGACTAGCGGGAGGGCCACCAGTAAAGAGACCCAGTACTTC. Its protein product is CASSPGTSGRATSKETQYF.

The chain couples TRBV7-8 to TRBJ2-6; D gene uncertain. The V end was cut by 4 bases, the J end by 2 bases, with 12 bases between. The CDR3 consists of 16 residues. Germline V gene lookup returns CDR1 SGHVS and CDR2 FQNEAQ. The CDR3: CASSSRAKTGANVLTF. The DNA of the CDR3 is TGTGCCAGCAGCTCAAGGGCCAAGACTGGGGCCAACGTCCTGACTTTC.

A remark on this clonotype: This may be a read error, as it is one base from a much larger clone. The V and J genes are TRBV4-1 and TRBJ2-2, with D uncertain. V lost 1 base, J lost 6 bases, and 3 bases lay in between. CDR3 length: 12 residues. The germline V gene has CDR1 MGHRA and CDR2 YSYEKL. CDR3 loop: CASSQGSGELFF. CDR3 in DNA: TGCGCCAGCAGCCAAGGTTCCGGGGAGCTGTTTTTT.

The chain is built from TRBV6-5 and TRBJ1-6; D remains ambiguous. The CDR3 is 14 amino acids. The germline V gene has CDR1 MNHEY and CDR2 SVGAGI. The V end lost 8 bases, the J end lost 5 bases, and 13 bases lay between the germline ends. In DNA form, the CDR3 reads TGTGCCAGCGGCTTACTCGGGAATAATTCACCCCTCCACTTT. Protein product: CASGLLGNNSPLHF.

The chain joins TRBV24-1 to TRBJ1-1; D may be TRBD1 (6 bases). Germline assignment: CDR1 KGHDR and CDR2 SFDVKD. Trimming removed 3 bases at V and 1 base at J, with 14 bases between. This CDR3 has 16 amino acids. CDR3 loop: CATSDRDILRNTEAFF. The CDR3 bases are TGTGCCACCAGTGATCGGGACATCTTGAGGAACACTGAAGCTTTCTTT.